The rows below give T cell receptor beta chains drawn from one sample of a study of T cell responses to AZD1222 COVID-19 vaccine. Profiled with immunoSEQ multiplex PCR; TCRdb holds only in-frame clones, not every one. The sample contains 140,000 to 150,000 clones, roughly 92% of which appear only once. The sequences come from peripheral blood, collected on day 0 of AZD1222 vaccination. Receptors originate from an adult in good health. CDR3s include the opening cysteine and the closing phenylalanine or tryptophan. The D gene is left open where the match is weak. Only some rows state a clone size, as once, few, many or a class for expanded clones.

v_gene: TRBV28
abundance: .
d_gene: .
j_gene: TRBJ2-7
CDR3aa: CASSLFSAIGVGEQYF
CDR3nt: TGTGCCAGCAGTTTATTTAGTGCTATAGGCGTAGGCGAGCAGTACTTC

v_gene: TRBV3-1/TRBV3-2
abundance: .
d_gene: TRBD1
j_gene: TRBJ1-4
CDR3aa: CASSRNRDRGQLFF
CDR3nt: TGTGCCAGCAGCCGGAACCGGGACAGGGGGCAACTGTTTTTT

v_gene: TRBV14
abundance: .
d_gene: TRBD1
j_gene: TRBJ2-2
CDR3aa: CASLPPNQGSGFLGQAPNTGELFF
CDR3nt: TGTGCCAGCCTCCCACCTAATCAGGGATCGGGTTTCCTGGGACAGGCCCCGAACACCGGGGAGCTGTTTTTT

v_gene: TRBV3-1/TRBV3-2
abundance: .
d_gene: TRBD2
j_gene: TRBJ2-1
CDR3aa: CASSHTSGRTYNEQFF
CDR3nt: TGTGCCAGCAGCCATACTAGCGGGAGAACCTACAATGAGCAGTTCTTC

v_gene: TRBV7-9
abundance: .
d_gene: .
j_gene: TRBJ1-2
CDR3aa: CASSQGQHYGYTF
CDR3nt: TGTGCCAGCAGCCAAGGACAGCACTATGGCTACACCTTC

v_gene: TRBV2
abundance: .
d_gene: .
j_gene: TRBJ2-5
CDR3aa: CASRALTGWLAKDQETQYF
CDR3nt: TGTGCCAGCAGGGCATTGACAGGTTGGCTAGCGAAGGACCAAGAGACCCAGTACTTC

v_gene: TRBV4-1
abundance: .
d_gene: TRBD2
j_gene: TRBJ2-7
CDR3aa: CASSPGLAGGDEQYF
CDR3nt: TGCGCCAGCAGCCCGGGACTAGCGGGAGGGGACGAGCAGTACTTC

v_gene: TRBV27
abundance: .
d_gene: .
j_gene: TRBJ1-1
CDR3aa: CASSFGETNTEAFF
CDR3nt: TGTGCCAGCAGTTTTGGGGAAACTAACACTGAAGCTTTCTTT

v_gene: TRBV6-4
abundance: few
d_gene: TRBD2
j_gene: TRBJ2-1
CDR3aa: CASSTGLAGYNEQFF
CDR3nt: TGTGCCAGCAGTACTGGACTAGCTGGCTACAATGAGCAGTTCTTC

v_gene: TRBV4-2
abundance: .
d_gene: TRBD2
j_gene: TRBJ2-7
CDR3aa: CASSHRTSGRAGYEQYF
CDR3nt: TGTGCCAGCAGCCACAGGACTAGCGGGAGGGCCGGATACGAGCAGTACTTC

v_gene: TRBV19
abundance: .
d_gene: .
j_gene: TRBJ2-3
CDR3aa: CASSGLGDGTDTQYF
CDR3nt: TGTGCCAGTAGTGGGTTGGGTGATGGAACAGATACGCAGTATTTT

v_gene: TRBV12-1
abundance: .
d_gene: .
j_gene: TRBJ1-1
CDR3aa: CASTGGTEAFF
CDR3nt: TGTGCCAGCACGGGGGGCACTGAAGCTTTCTTT

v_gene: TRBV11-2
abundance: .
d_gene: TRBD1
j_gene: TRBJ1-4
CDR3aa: CASSQGGFSATNEKLFF
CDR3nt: TGTGCCAGCAGCCAGGGGGGCTTTTCTGCAACTAATGAAAAACTGTTTTTT

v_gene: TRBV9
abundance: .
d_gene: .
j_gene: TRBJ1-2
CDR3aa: CASSVDVGRGGYTF
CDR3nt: TGTGCCAGCAGCGTAGATGTCGGCCGGGGTGGCTACACCTTC

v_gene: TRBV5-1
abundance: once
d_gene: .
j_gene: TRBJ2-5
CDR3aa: CASSVARGGAETQYF
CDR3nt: TGCGCCAGCAGTGTAGCAAGGGGAGGAGCAGAGACCCAGTACTTC

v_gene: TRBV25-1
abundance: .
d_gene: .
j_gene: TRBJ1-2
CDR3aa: CASSPPVLGYGYTF
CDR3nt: TGTGCCAGCAGTCCCCCCGTCTTGGGGTATGGCTACACCTTC

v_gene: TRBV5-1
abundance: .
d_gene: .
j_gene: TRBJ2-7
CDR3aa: CASSLAGGSEQYF
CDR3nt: TGCGCCAGCAGCTTGGCCGGGGGATCCGAGCAGTACTTC

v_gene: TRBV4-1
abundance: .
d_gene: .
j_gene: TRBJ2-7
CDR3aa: CASSQDERTRPYEQYF
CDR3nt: TGCGCCAGCAGCCAAGATGAAAGGACGAGACCCTACGAGCAGTACTTC

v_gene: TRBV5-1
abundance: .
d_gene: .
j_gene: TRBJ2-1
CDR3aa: CASKTGVGNEQFF
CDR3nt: TGCGCCAGCAAAACGGGAGTGGGGAATGAGCAGTTCTTC

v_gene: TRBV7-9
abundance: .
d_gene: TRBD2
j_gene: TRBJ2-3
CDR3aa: CASSLVLAGKSDTQYF
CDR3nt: TGTGCCAGCAGCTTAGTACTAGCGGGAAAATCAGATACGCAGTATTTT

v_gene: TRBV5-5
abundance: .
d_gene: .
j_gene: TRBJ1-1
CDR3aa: CASSPGVGTEAFF
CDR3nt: TGTGCCAGCAGCCCGGGAGTGGGCACTGAAGCTTTCTTT

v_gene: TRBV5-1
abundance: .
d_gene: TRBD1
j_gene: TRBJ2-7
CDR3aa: CASSLQGSSYEQYF
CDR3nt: TGCGCCAGCAGCTTACAGGGGAGCTCCTACGAGCAGTACTTC

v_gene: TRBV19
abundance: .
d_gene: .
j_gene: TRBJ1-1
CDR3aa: CASSIDHQGPSMNTEAFF
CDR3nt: TGTGCCAGTAGTATAGATCATCAGGGCCCATCGATGAACACTGAAGCTTTCTTT

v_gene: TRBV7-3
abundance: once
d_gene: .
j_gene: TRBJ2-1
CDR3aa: CASSLISGAPPEQFF
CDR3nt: TGTGCCAGCAGCTTAATTTCGGGAGCCCCGCCTGAGCAGTTCTTC

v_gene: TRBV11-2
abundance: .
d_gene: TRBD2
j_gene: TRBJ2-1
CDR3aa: CASSALAGEGNEQFF
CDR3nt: TGTGCCAGCAGCGCTCTAGCGGGAGAGGGGAATGAGCAGTTCTTC

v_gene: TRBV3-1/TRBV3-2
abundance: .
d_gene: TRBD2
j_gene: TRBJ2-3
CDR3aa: CASSEGLAGGDTQYF
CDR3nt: TGTGCCAGCAGCGAGGGACTAGCGGGAGGAGATACGCAGTATTTT

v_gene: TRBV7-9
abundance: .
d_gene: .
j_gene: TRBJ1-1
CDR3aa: CASSLGGVAPFF
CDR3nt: TGTGCCAGCAGCTTAGGCGGGGTAGCACCTTTCTTT

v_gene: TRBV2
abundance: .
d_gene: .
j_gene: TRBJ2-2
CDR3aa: CASRGTAANTGELFF
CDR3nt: TGTGCCAGCAGGGGAACAGCTGCGAACACCGGGGAGCTGTTTTTT

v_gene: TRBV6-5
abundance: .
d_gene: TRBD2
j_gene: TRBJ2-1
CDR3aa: CASSRQAGRGYEQFF
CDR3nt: TGTGCCAGCAGTCGCCAGGCAGGGAGGGGCTATGAGCAGTTCTTC

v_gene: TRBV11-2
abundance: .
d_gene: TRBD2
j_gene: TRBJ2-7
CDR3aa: CASSVPSGSREYF
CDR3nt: TGTGCCAGCAGCGTCCCCAGCGGGAGTCGTGAGTACTTC

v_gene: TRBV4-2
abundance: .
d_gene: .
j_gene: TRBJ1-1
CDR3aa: CASSQPLVQDTEAFF
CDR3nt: TGTGCCAGCAGCCAACCGCTGGTGCAAGATACTGAAGCTTTCTTT

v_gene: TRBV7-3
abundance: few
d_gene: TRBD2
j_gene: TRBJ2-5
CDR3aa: CASSFQRGRLETQYF
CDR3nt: TGTGCCAGCAGCTTTCAGCGGGGGCGGTTGGAAACCCAGTACTTC

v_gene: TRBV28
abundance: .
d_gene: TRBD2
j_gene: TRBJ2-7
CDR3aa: CASSLGLASSYEQYF
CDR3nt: TGTGCCAGCAGTTTAGGACTAGCGAGCTCCTACGAGCAGTACTTC

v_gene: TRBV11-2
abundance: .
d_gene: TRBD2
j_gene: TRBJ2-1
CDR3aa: CAGGKGRGNEQFF
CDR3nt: TGTGCCGGGGGAAAGGGGAGGGGCAATGAGCAGTTCTTC

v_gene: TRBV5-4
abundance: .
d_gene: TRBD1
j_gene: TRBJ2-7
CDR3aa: CASSAPGTGHYEQYF
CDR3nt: TGTGCCAGCAGCGCCCCTGGGACAGGACACTACGAGCAGTACTTC

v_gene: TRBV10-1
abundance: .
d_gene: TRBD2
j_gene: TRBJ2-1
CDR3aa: CASSKLAGGRDEQFF
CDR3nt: TGCGCCAGCAGTAAACTAGCGGGAGGACGGGATGAGCAGTTCTTC

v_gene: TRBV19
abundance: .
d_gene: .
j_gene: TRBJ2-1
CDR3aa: CASSIMASAQTYNEQFF
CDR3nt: TGTGCCAGTAGTATTATGGCGTCTGCCCAGACCTACAATGAGCAGTTCTTC

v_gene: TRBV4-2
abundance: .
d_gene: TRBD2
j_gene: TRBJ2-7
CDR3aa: CASSSGLAASYEQYF
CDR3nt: TGTGCCAGCAGCTCCGGACTAGCGGCCTCCTACGAGCAGTACTTC

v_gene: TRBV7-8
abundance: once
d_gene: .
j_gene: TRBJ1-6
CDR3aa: CASSLGLVTVNNSPLHF
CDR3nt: TGTGCCAGCAGCTTAGGTCTTGTGACAGTCAATAATTCACCCCTCCACTTT

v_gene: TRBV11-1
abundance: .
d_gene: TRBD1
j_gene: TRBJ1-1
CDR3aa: CASSLAQGGTFNTEAFF
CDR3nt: TGTGCCAGCAGCTTAGCGCAGGGGGGGACATTCAACACTGAAGCTTTCTTT

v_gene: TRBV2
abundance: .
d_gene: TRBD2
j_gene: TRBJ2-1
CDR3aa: CASVLSGRNYNEQFF
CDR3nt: TGTGCCAGCGTCCTCAGCGGGAGGAATTACAATGAGCAGTTCTTC

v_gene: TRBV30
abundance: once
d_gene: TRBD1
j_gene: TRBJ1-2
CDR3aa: CAWSRTGSGYTF
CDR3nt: TGTGCCTGGAGTAGGACAGGGAGTGGCTACACCTTC

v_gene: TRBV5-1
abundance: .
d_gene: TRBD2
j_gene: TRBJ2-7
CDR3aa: CASSLDSSGRGSSYEQYF
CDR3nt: TGCGCCAGCAGCTTGGATTCTAGCGGGAGGGGGAGCTCCTACGAGCAGTACTTC

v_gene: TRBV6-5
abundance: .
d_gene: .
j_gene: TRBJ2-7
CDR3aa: CASSPFRDGSYEQYF
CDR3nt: TGTGCCAGCAGTCCTTTCCGGGACGGATCGTACGAGCAGTACTTC

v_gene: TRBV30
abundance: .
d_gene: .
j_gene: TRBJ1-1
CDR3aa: CAWRAGDTEAFF
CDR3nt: TGTGCCTGGAGGGCAGGGGACACTGAAGCTTTCTTT